This entry lists 8 T cell receptor beta chains sequenced from one sample in a study of graft-versus-host responses after intestinal transplantation. Profiled with immunoSEQ multiplex PCR; TCRdb holds only in-frame clones, not every one. The sample includes about 54,000 clones, roughly nine tenths of them seen just once. Here the sequenced sample was PBMCs, taken nearly 670 days after intestinal transplant. These receptors were taken from a human patient who received an intestinal transplant, so some T cells may come from the graft donor.

Here the CDR3 reads CASSPGGQIIYGYTF. The CDR3 nucleotides read TGTGCCAGCAGCCCGGGTGGGCAAATTATCTATGGCTACACCTTC. The chain joins TRBV5-4 to TRBJ1-2, with no clear D. This CDR3 region has 15 residues. The germline V gene has CDR1 SGHNT and CDR2 YYREEE (reference sequence). The germline V and J ends were trimmed by 4 bases and 4 bases, with 17 bases remaining between them. The variable domain in full, with the rest retrieved from reference TRBV5-4 and TRBJ1-2, is ETGVTQSPTHLIKTRGQQVTLRCSSQSGHNTVSWYQQALGQGPQFIFQYYREEENGRGNFPPRFSGLQFPNYSSELNVNALELDDSALYLCASSPGGQIIYGYTFGSGTRLTVV.

The CDR3: CAWTPSHEQFF. In nucleotides, the CDR3 is TGTGCCTGGACCCCGTCCCATGAGCAGTTCTTC. V gene TRBV30 combines with J gene TRBJ2-1; no firm D call. V was shortened by 4 bases and J by 8 bases, with 9 bases between the two germline ends. Per germline, CDR1 GTSNPN and CDR2 SVGIG (reference sequence). The CDR3 runs to 11 residues.

The chain is built from TRBV4-1 and TRBJ2-7, with D maybe TRBD2 (6 bases). Trimming took 0 bases from V and 5 from J, leaving 11 bases between them. The CDR3 is made up of 14 amino acids. Germline values: CDR1 MGHRA, CDR2 YSYEKL. CDR3 nucleotides: TGCGCCAGCAGCCAAGAACCTAGCGTGGACGAGCAGTACTTC. Protein: CASSQEPSVDEQYF.

The chain links TRBV18 to TRBJ1-1, with unresolved D. Trimming pared 3 bases from V and 1 base from J, leaving 9 bases between. This CDR3 has 14 residues. Germline V gene data show CDR1 as KGHSH and CDR2 as LQKENI. The CDR3 loop is CASSPGSWNTEAFF. The CDR3 nucleotides are TGTGCCAGCTCACCGGGCAGCTGGAACACTGAAGCTTTCTTT. The full variable domain, completed using reference TRBV18 and TRBJ1-1, is NAGVMQNPRHLVRRRGQEARLRCSPMKGHSHVYWYRQLPEEGLKFMVYLQKENIIDESGMPKERFSAEFPKEGPSILRIQQVVRGDSAAYFCASSPGSWNTEAFFGQGTRLTVV.

The genes are TRBV29-1 and TRBJ2-3; D gene unclear. CDR3 length equals 13 residues. Trimming pared 4 bases from V and 7 bases from J, leaving 15 bases between. Germline V lookup: CDR1 SQVTM, CDR2 ANQGSEA. This CDR3 reads CSVVGYRENTQYF. The CDR3 DNA is TGCAGCGTTGTAGGCTACCGCGAGAATACGCAGTATTTT.

The V gene is TRBV10-3, the J gene TRBJ2-6, with D maybe TRBD1 (6 bases). This CDR3 has 16 amino acids. V gave up 6 bases and J gave up 1 base, with 13 bases separating them. In germline, CDR1 is ENHRY, CDR2 SYGVKD. The CDR3 sequence: CAISTGTISGANVLTF. The DNA for the CDR3 is TGTGCCATCAGCACCGGGACAATATCTGGGGCCAACGTCCTGACTTTC.

This clone appeared once. V is TRBV10-2 and J is TRBJ2-6; the match to TRBD1 covers 9 bases. CDR1 and CDR2 from the germline V gene are WSHSY and SAAADI. J lost 0 bases, V lost 5 bases, and 5 bases had no gene match. This CDR3 is built from 17 residues. As DNA, the CDR3 is TGCGCCAGCAGTACAGGGGGCCTCACCTCTGGGGCCAACGTCCTGACTTTC. It codes for CASSTGGLTSGANVLTF.

V usage is TRBV5-1 and J usage is TRBJ2-7; 10 positions agree with TRBD2. CDR1 is SGHRS, CDR2 YFSETQ, per germline. V shed 2 bases, J shed 1 base, and the junction held 3 bases outside the gene matches. This CDR3 is 15 amino acids long. The chain's CDR3 is CASSFSSGGSYEQYF. As DNA, the CDR3 is TGCGCCAGCAGCTTCTCTAGCGGGGGTTCCTACGAGCAGTACTTC.